This T cell receptor (beta chain) was identified in a study of graft-versus-host responses after intestinal transplantation. At the level of the study: Anti-thymocyte globulin was used for induction in all recipients, who then took tacrolimus and steroids for roughly three years.

This clone was seen a single time. Its target is not known. The V end lost 3 bases, the J end lost 1 base, and 11 bases lay between the germline ends. This CDR3 has 15 residues. Germline V gene sequence: CDR1 ENHRY, CDR2 SYGVKD. Here immunoSEQ multiplex PCR was the method, and the copy in TCRdb shows in-frame clones only, minus some. The sample records more than 70,000 clones, 85% to 90% being singletons. This clonotype originated in a human donor who received an intestinal transplant. The chain combines TRBV10-3 with TRBJ2-3; D ambiguous. The sample in question was unstimulated CD4+ T cells sorted from spleen or lymph node cells, obtained before intestinal transplant. CDR3 DNA sequence: TGTGCCATCAGTGAAGGCGGAGCCGGCACAGATACGCAGTATTTT. Protein product: CAISEGGAGTDTQYF.